This T cell receptor (beta chain) was observed in a study of blood T cell repertoires in COVID-19. Generated by immunoSEQ multiplex PCR, the TCRdb table keeps only in-frame clones and is missing some. The data show more than 200,000 clones, about 90% seen once. Sequencing was carried out using PBMCs or T cells enriched from blood (not recorded which). The receptor's source is a woman in her twenties or thirties who had been exposed to COVID-19.

The CDR3 DNA follows: TGTGCCAGCAGTGAACTAGCGGGGCCCCAAGAGACCCAGTACTTC. This sequence encodes CASSELAGPQETQYF. The chain employs TRBV28 and TRBJ2-5, with 10 bases that match TRBD2. The CDR3 consists of 15 residues. The junction had 4 bases not matched to a gene; V was cut back by 5 bases and J by 1 base. Germline CDR1 is MDHEN and CDR2 is SYDVKM.